This TCR beta chain was found in a study of identifying expanded T cells in peripheral blood. Findings and limits, study-wide: Over two and four weeks, about 15 and 19 clones changed, versus approximately 1.2 between replicates. Clone count variance between approximately 2-week samples rose with total template count.

Healthy donors had no documented immune events, such as infections, while sampled. Assay: immunoSEQ multiplex PCR; the TCRdb copy retains only in-frame clones and omits some. The sample lists 91,000 or so clones, around nine tenths seen once, with about 4.2% in the top ten. This CDR3 has 17 residues. Germline CDR1 is LGHNA and CDR2 is YSLEER. The trim removed 0 bases at V and 2 bases at J, leaving 3 bases unmatched. For this clone: Its specificity is unknown.

This clonotype originated in a person between 18 and 75 years old in good health. The chain uses TRBV4-3 and TRBJ2-2; 10 bases match TRBD2. Sequencing was done on a sample of blood. The DNA of the CDR3 is TGCGCCAGCAGCCAAGAGATACTAGCGGGAAACACCGGGGAGCTGTTTTTT. Translation gives CASSQEILAGNTGELFF.